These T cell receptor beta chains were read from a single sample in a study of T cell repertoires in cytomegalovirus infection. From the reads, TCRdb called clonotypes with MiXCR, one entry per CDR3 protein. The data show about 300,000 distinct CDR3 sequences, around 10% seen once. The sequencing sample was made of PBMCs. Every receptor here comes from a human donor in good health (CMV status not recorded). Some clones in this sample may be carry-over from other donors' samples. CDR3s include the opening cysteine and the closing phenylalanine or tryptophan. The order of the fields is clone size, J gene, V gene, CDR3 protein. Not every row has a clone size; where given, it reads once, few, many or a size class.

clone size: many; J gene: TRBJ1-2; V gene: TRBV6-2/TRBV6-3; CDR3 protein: CASTLGTGFVTF
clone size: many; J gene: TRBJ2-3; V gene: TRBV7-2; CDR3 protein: CASSEQGTDTQYF
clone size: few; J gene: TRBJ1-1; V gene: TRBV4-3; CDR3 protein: CASSQWDSEAFF
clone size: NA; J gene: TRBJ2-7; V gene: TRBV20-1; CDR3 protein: CSASRGLSYEQYF
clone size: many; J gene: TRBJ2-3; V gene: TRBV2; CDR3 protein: CASSPSGKQYF
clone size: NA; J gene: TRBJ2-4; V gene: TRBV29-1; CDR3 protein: CSVEEGTGSAKNIQYF
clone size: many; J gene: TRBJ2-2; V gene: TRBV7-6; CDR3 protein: CASGTGSTGELFF
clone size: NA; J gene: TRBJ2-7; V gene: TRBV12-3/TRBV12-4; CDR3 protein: CASSLFEYEQYF
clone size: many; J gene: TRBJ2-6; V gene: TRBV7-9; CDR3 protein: CASSSGRTSGANVLTF
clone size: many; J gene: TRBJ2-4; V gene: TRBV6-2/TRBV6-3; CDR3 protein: CASSWTGVKGNIQYF
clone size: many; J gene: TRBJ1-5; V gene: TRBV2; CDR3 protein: CASTQGDRPNQPQHF
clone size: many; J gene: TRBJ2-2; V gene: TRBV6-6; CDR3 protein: CASSSLADTGELFF
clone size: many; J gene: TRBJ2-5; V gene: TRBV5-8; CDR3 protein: CASSPGLAGIQETQYF
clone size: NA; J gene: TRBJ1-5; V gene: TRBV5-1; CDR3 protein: CASSFTGGGGQPQHF
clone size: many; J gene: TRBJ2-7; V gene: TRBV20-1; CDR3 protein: CSAQDTGGAYEQYF
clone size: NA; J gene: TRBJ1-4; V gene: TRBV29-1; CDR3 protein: CSARDATGEKLFF
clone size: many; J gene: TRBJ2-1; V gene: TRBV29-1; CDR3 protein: CSNLGWNEQFF
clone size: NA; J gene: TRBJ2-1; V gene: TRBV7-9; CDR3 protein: CASSAPSDRGNEQFF
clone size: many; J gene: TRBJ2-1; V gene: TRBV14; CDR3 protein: CASSRTGGAHNEQFF
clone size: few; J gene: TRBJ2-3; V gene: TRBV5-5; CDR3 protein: CASSAGTSGGGWDTQYF
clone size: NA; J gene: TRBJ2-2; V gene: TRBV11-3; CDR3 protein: CASSVGQGATGELFF
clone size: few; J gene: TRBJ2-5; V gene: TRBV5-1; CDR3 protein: CASSLEGRETQYF
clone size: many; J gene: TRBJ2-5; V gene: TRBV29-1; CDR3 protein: CSVGAIAEDQYF
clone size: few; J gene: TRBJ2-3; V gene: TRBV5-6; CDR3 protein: CASSLKGGGRTDTQYF
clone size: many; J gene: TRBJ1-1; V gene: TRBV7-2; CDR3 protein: CASSLWLLTGGHTEAFF
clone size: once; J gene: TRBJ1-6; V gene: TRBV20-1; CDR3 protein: CSARNPGIQAVALHF
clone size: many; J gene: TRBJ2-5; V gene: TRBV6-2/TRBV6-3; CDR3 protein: CASRSSGGARETQYF
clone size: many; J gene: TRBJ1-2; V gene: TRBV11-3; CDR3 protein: CASSLDRSGYTF
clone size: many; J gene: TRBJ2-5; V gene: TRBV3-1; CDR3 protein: CASSQGIAGRQETQYF
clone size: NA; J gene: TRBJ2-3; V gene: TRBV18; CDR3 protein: CASSPGRATSGADTQYF
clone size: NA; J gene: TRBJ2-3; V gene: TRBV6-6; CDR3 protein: CASRIPGSSTDTQYF
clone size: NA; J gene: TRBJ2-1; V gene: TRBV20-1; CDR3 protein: CSANANYNEQFF
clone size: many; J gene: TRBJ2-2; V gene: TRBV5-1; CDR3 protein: CASSPPGLPLGGELFF
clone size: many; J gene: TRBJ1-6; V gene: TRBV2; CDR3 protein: CASTLDSISPLHF
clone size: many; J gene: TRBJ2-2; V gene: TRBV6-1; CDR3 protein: CATTGGSNTGELFF
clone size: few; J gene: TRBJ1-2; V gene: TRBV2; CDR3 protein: CASSPRDIYGYTF
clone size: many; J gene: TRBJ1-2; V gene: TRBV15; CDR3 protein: CATSRDRIFYGYTF
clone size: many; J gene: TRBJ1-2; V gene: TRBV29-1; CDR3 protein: CSVEDRAGGGGYTF
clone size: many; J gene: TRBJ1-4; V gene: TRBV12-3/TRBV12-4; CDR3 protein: CASRRRSTNEKLFF
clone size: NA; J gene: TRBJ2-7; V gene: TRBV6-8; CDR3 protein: CASSYSSGRYEQYF
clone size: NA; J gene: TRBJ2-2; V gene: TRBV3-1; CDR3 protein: CASSQTGTMNTGELFF
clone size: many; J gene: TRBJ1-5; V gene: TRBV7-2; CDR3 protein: CASSFYGGSQHF
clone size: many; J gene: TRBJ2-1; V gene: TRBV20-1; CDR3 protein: CSARPRGSGEQFF
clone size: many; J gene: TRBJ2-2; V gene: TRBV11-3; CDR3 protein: CASSSRWGTNTGELFF
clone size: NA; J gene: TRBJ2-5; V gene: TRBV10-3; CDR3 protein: CAISEHQETQYF
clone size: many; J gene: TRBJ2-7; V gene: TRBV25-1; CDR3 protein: CASSEGTGGFSTYEQYF
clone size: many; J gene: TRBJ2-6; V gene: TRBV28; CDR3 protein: CASSLVQGSGANVLTF
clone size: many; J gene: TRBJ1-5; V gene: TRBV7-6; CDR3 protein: CASSQTPDQPQHF
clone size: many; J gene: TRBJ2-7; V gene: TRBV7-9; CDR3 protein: CASSSRQGRASYEQYF
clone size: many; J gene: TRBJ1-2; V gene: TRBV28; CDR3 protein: CASSLTPGSVGYTF
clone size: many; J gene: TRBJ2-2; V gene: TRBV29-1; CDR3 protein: CSALQGAGTGELFF
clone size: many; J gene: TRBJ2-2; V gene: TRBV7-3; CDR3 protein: CASSVLANTGELFF
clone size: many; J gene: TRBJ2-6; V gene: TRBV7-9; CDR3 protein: CASSLAWTGFSGANVLTF
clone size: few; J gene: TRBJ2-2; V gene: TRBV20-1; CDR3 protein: CSAGPGGELFF
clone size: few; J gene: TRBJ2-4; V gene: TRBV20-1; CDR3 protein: CSAPVAGVKNIQYF
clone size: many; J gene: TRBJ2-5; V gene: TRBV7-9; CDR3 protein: CASSLTWETQYF